This T cell receptor beta chain is drawn from a study of control samples from healthy donors and cancer patients. Sequencing used immunoSEQ multiplex PCR; TCRdb keeps in-frame clones, though not all of them. The data hold 100,000 to 150,000 clones, with about 92% observed a single time. CDR1 and CDR2 (germline): LGHNT, FRNRAP. V shed 6 bases and J shed 1 base, with 4 bases lying between them. CDR3 length equals 13 residues. Sequencing was done on a sample of blood. The TCR sequence derives from a woman between 45 and 60 years old in good health. The V and J genes are TRBV12-5 and TRBJ2-6; D gene unclear. CDR3 DNA: TGTGCTAGTGGCACTTCTGGGGCCAACGTCCTGACTTTC. Translation gives CASGTSGANVLTF.